The 27 T cell receptor beta chains below all came from one sample that was sequenced in a study of shared clonotypes between healthy human individuals. Data came from immunoSEQ multiplex PCR; TCRdb stores just in-frame clones and leaves some out. Here the sample spans some 1.4 million clones, roughly 96% being singletons. The sample taken for sequencing was naive CD4+ T cells sorted from blood. Specified subset: CD45RA+ positively selected. The receptors stem from a man aged 25 to 45 in good health.

CDR3 DNA sequence: TGTGCCAGCAGCCGAGGCTCAGGGAGGGGGGGCCCCGATGAGCAGTTCTTC. This encodes CASSRGSGRGGPDEQFF. The J gene is TRBJ2-1, the V gene TRBV5-4; D is possibly TRBD2 (7 bases). The germline V gene encodes CDR1 SGHNT and CDR2 YYREEE (reference sequence). The CDR3 covers 17 residues. Trimming cost V 4 bases and J 8 bases, with 25 bases left between them.

The chain combines TRBV5-1 with TRBJ2-7, with D perhaps matching TRBD2 (5 bases). From germline, CDR1 is SGHRS and CDR2 YFSETQ. V dropped 0 bases and J dropped 2 bases, with 12 bases sitting between them. The CDR3 is made up of 15 amino acids. The CDR3 nucleotides read TGCGCCAGCAGCTTGGGAAGGACTGAGACCTACGAGCAGTACTTC. Its translation is CASSLGRTETYEQYF.

This chain uses TRBV7-2 with TRBJ1-1; a possible D gene is TRBD1 (6 bases). This CDR3 has 14 amino acids. Germline V gene sequence: CDR1 SGHTA, CDR2 FQGNSA. V was cut by 5 bases and J by 1 base, with 11 bases left in between. The chain's CDR3 is CASSPGQTNTEAFF. The CDR3 coding sequence is TGTGCCAGCAGCCCCGGACAGACGAACACTGAAGCTTTCTTT. Combining the CDR3 with reference TRBV7-2 and TRBJ1-1 gives the whole variable domain GAGVSQSPSNKVTEKGKDVELRCDPISGHTALYWYRQSLGQGLEFLIYFQGNSAPDKSGLPSDRFSAERTGGSVSTLTIQRTQQEDSAVYLCASSPGQTNTEAFFGQGTRLTVV.

This clone was detected only once. This chain connects TRBV18 to TRBJ2-7; TRBD2 agrees at 8 bases. The ends lost 2 bases at V and 5 bases at J; junction bases unmatched: 5. The germline V gene encodes CDR1 KGHSH and CDR2 LQKENI. CDR3 length equals 14 residues. In DNA form, the CDR3 reads TGTGCCAGCTCACCAGGCAGCGGGAGAAACGAGCAGTACTTC. Protein sequence: CASSPGSGRNEQYF.

Notes on this clone: Other DNA sequences in this specimen translate into the identical CDR3. The rearrangement links TRBV10-1 to TRBJ1-2; D is uncertain. V gave up 0 bases and J gave up 2 bases, with 7 bases separating them. This CDR3 is built from 14 residues. Germline V gene lookup returns CDR1 WNHNN and CDR2 SYGVQD (reference sequence). CDR3 coding DNA: TGCGCCAGCAGTGAGTCTGGCAGGAACTATGGCTACACCTTC. As protein: CASSESGRNYGYTF.

This clone is a singleton in its sample. The chain carries TRBV9 and TRBJ2-7; D uncertain. V was trimmed by 2 bases and J by 5 bases, leaving 14 bases between them. The V gene's germline CDR1 is SGDLS and CDR2 YYNGEE. The CDR3 contains 14 residues. The CDR3 loop reads CASSVGHTLNEQYF. The CDR3 bases are TGTGCCAGCAGCGTTGGGCATACCCTGAACGAGCAGTACTTC.

The chain employs TRBV18 and TRBJ2-1; 9 bases agree with TRBD2. Losses at the gene ends were 0 bases for V and 8 bases for J; bases not matched to a gene: 11. Per germline, CDR1 KGHSH and CDR2 LQKENI. The CDR3 contains 17 residues. The chain's CDR3 is CASSPPSGRKVGDEQFF. Here the CDR3 DNA reads TGTGCCAGCTCACCACCCAGCGGGAGGAAGGTTGGTGATGAGCAGTTCTTC.

V gene TRBV18 combines with J gene TRBJ1-2; D possibly corresponds to TRBD1 (6 bases). With 6 bases removed from V and 4 bases from J, the gap between germline ends came to 15 bases. The CDR3 consists of 14 residues. Germline V gives CDR1 KGHSH, CDR2 LQKENI. Written as DNA, the CDR3 is TGTGCCAGCTCTACAGGGACAAGGGGCTATGGCTACACCTTC. Translating gives CASSTGTRGYGYTF.

V gene TRBV11-1 combines with J gene TRBJ1-2; possible D gene TRBD1, 5 bases. Germline assignment: CDR1 SGHAT and CDR2 FQDESV (reference sequence). V dropped 4 bases and J dropped 2 bases, with 8 bases sitting between them. There are 13 residues in the CDR3. Here the CDR3 DNA reads TGTGCCAGCAGCTACCGGGACAACTATGGCTACACCTTC. Its translation is CASSYRDNYGYTF.

The chain links TRBV18 to TRBJ2-3, with 7 bases identical to TRBD2. Germline V gene data show CDR1 as KGHSH and CDR2 as LQKENI. The CDR3 consists of 16 residues. Germline trimming cut 4 bases from V and 4 bases from J; bases unmatched to any gene: 11. In DNA, the CDR3 is TGTGCCAGCTCACTGGGTCGCGCGGGAGTGGCAGATACGCAGTATTTT. Amino acids: CASSLGRAGVADTQYF.

The chain links TRBV5-4 to TRBJ2-7; no firm D call. The CDR3 consists of 14 residues. CDR1 is SGHNT, CDR2 YYREEE, per germline (reference sequence). Trimming pared 4 bases from V and 0 bases from J, leaving 11 bases between. Here the CDR3 DNA reads TGTGCCAGCAGCATCCCGGGTGGCTCCTACGAGCAGTACTTC. It codes for CASSIPGGSYEQYF.

The gene calls are TRBV14 and TRBJ2-3; D is undetermined. The V end was cut by 3 bases, the J end by 11 bases, with 12 bases between. The germline V gene has CDR1 SGHDN and CDR2 FVKESK. The CDR3 has 12 amino acids. For the CDR3, the DNA is TGTGCCAGCAGCCACGGCCGTCTCCTGCAGTATTTT. Translating it yields CASSHGRLLQYF.

The gene calls are TRBV7-6 and TRBJ2-1; the D is unclear. The CDR3 length is 15 residues. The germline CDR1 and CDR2 sequences are SGHVS and FNYEAQ. V lost 5 bases and J 2 bases, leaving 13 bases between the germline ends. CDR3: CASSPAFGTYNEQFF. For the CDR3, the DNA is TGTGCCAGCAGCCCCGCTTTTGGTACCTACAATGAGCAGTTCTTC.

The chain employs TRBV29-1 and TRBJ2-1; 9 bases line up with TRBD2. The length of the CDR3 is 15 residues. V lost 5 bases to trimming and J lost 4 bases; unmatched junction nucleotides: 9. Germline loops: CDR1 SQVTM, CDR2 ANQGSEA. The CDR3, as DNA: TGCAGCGTTCGCATCGCGCTAGCGGGGTACAATGAGCAGTTCTTC. It encodes CSVRIALAGYNEQFF.

The V and J genes are TRBV7-2 and TRBJ2-5; the match to TRBD1 covers 10 bases. The trim removed 6 bases at V and 5 bases at J, leaving 6 bases unmatched. The CDR3 loop spans 14 amino acids. CDR1 is SGHTA and CDR2 is FQGNSA in the germline V gene. In nucleotides, the CDR3 is TGTGCCAGCAGGCGGACAGGGGGAAAGGAGACCCAGTACTTC. It codes for CASRRTGGKETQYF.

The chain carries TRBV5-8 and TRBJ1-1; tentatively, D is TRBD1 (5 bases). Germline CDR1 SGHTS, CDR2 YDEGEE. This CDR3 is built from 16 residues. The V and J ends lost 4 bases and 0 bases respectively, with 16 bases between them. The CDR3 coding sequence is TGTGCCAGCAGCGCCATGACAGTATATATGAACACTGAAGCTTTCTTT. Amino acid sequence: CASSAMTVYMNTEAFF. Complete variable domain (other parts from reference TRBV5-8 and TRBJ1-1): EAGVTQSPTHLIKTRGQQATLRCSPISGHTSVYWYQQALGLGLQFLLWYDEGEERNRGNFPPRFSGRQFPNYSSELNVNALELEDSALYLCASSAMTVYMNTEAFFGQGTRLTVV.

As DNA, the CDR3 is TGCGCCAGCAGTCACGCTTCGGGACAGGGAGGAGCCAATGAGCAGTTCTTC. Translated, it gives CASSHASGQGGANEQFF. The chain is built from TRBV23-1 and TRBJ2-1, with 9 bases matching TRBD1. TRBV23-1 has ORF status, its function being uncertain. This CDR3 contains 17 residues. V lost 3 bases to trimming and J lost 6 bases; unmatched junction nucleotides: 12.

A single count supports this clone. The rearrangement uses TRBV10-2 and TRBJ1-5, with 8 positions matching TRBD1. Trimming at V came to 2 bases and at J to 6 bases, leaving 6 bases not matched to a gene. This CDR3 contains 15 residues. The germline V gene encodes CDR1 WSHSY and CDR2 SAAADI. This chain's CDR3 is CASSETGGARQPQHF. CDR3 sequence (DNA): TGCGCCAGCAGTGAGACAGGGGGGGCCCGTCAGCCCCAGCATTTT.

V usage is TRBV5-8 and J usage is TRBJ1-5; unclear D gene. Germline V gene data show CDR1 as SGHTS and CDR2 as YDEGEE. V shed 1 base and J shed 0 bases, with 2 bases lying between them. The CDR3 is made up of 13 amino acids. This CDR3 is CASSLRSNQPQHF. DNA of the CDR3: TGTGCCAGCAGCTTGCGTAGCAATCAGCCCCAGCATTTT.

The DNA of the CDR3 is TGTGCCACCAGCGGCCTATCTTACGAGCAGTACTTC. It translates to CATSGLSYEQYF. This chain joins TRBV15 and TRBJ2-7; D unresolved. Trimming removed 5 bases at V and 4 bases at J, with 9 bases between. The CDR3 loop spans 12 amino acids. Germline CDR1 reads LNHNV; CDR2 reads YYDKDF (reference sequence). Together with reference TRBV15 and TRBJ2-7, the CDR3 gives the full variable domain: DAMVIQNPRYQVTQFGKPVTLSCSQTLNHNVMYWYQQKSSQAPKLLFHYYDKDFNNEADTPDNFQSRRPNTSFCFLDIRSPGLGDTAMYLCATSGLSYEQYFGPGTRLTVT.

This rearrangement joins TRBV9 to TRBJ2-1; 10 nucleotides match TRBD1. V lost 3 bases and J lost 15; bases outside the gene matches: 12. Germline V gene data show CDR1 as SGDLS and CDR2 as YYNGEE. The CDR3 covers 14 residues. The CDR3 loop reads CASSEGQGFSRGFF. CDR3 in DNA: TGTGCCAGCAGCGAGGGACAGGGGTTCTCCCGTGGGTTCTTC.

A single count supports this clone. V gene TRBV5-5 combines with J gene TRBJ1-2; D is ambiguous. This CDR3 has 15 amino acids. Germline V gives CDR1 SGHKS, CDR2 YYEKEE (reference sequence). Trimming took 4 bases from V and 6 from J, leaving 19 bases between them. The CDR3 here is CASSDRRERGDGYTF. In DNA, the CDR3 is TGTGCCAGCAGCGACCGACGGGAACGGGGAGATGGCTACACCTTC.

V is TRBV5-1 and J is TRBJ2-3; unclear D gene. The V end lost 6 bases, the J end lost 1 base, and 12 bases lay between the germline ends. Germline V gene lookup returns CDR1 SGHRS and CDR2 YFSETQ. This CDR3 region has 14 residues. The CDR3 loop reads CASITAPGTDTQYF. The CDR3 DNA follows: TGCGCCAGCATAACGGCACCAGGCACAGATACGCAGTATTTT.

The V gene is TRBV14, the J gene TRBJ2-2, with 9 nucleotides matching TRBD2. The CDR3 consists of 15 residues. V shed 4 bases, J shed 3 bases, and the junction held 3 bases outside the gene matches. CDR1 is SGHDN, CDR2 FVKESK, per germline. CDR3 nucleotide sequence: TGTGCCAGCAGCCTGGGACTAGCTTACACCGGGGAGCTGTTTTTT. Translated, it gives CASSLGLAYTGELFF.

The chain joins TRBV5-1 to TRBJ2-7; D is uncertain. V lost 0 bases, J lost 4 bases, and 8 bases lay in between. This CDR3 has 13 amino acids. Per germline, CDR1 SGHRS and CDR2 YFSETQ. The CDR3, as DNA: TGCGCCAGCAGCTTGGACATGTGGTACGAGCAGTACTTC. Amino acid sequence: CASSLDMWYEQYF.

This chain uses TRBV6-1 with TRBJ2-7, with D tentatively TRBD1 (5 bases). Trimming took 4 bases from V and 5 from J, leaving 9 bases between them. Germline V CDR1 and CDR2: MNHNS, SASEGT. The CDR3 length is 12 residues. Here the CDR3 DNA reads TGTGCCAGCAGTGGGATAGGGGACGAGCAGTACTTC. Amino acids: CASSGIGDEQYF.

The chain recombines TRBV2 with TRBJ2-5; D call uncertain. V dropped 3 bases and J dropped 5 bases, with 13 bases sitting between them. CDR3 length: 14 residues. Looked up from germline, CDR1 is SNHLY and CDR2 is FYNNEI. The CDR3 region is CASSESRWVETQYF. CDR3 DNA: TGTGCCAGCAGTGAGAGTCGCTGGGTGGAGACCCAGTACTTC.